The 12 T cell receptor beta chains below come from one sample, sequenced in a study of post-analysis software for immune sequencing data. TCR beta libraries were prepared from cDNA with unique molecular identifiers. From the PCR reads, TCRdb called clonotypes with MiXCR, one entry per CDR3 protein. The data contain 700,000 to 800,000 distinct CDR3 sequences, less than 35% of them singletons. The study, taken as a whole, reports: In patients, TRBV5-6, TRBV5-1 and TRBV20-1 belonged to roughly five TRBV segments found more frequently than in controls.

Antigen specificity for these receptors is unknown. Sequencing used blood. The receptors originated from a girl aged 5 to 17 with multiple sclerosis.

This clonotype was seen more than once but under ten times. The chain employs TRBV18 and TRBJ2-7; D uncertain. With 5 bases removed from V and 4 bases from J, the gap between germline ends came to 9 bases. This CDR3 has 12 residues. Germline V gene sequence: CDR1 KGHSH, CDR2 LQKENI. The CDR3 loop is CASSETLYEQYF. The CDR3 coding sequence is TGTGCCAGCTCAGAGACCCTTTACGAGCAGTACTTC.

The chain links TRBV6-5 to TRBJ1-1, with D possibly being TRBD1 (6 bases). The CDR3 is 15 residues long. Germline V gives CDR1 MNHEY, CDR2 SVGAGI. With 5 bases removed from V and 0 bases from J, the gap between germline ends came to 13 bases. The CDR3 region is CASSQETGMNTEAFF. The CDR3 coding sequence is TGTGCCAGCAGTCAGGAGACAGGAATGAACACTGAAGCTTTCTTT.

This clonotype has ten or more counts. J is TRBJ2-7 and V is TRBV29-1, with a weak D call TRBD2 (6 bases). Per the germline V gene, CDR1 is SQVTM and CDR2 is ANQGSEA. V was pared by 7 bases and J by 3 bases, with 10 bases between. CDR3 length: 11 residues. The CDR3 region is CSAATSYEQYF. DNA of the CDR3: TGCAGCGCCGCGACTAGCTACGAGCAGTACTTC.

This clonotype came up a few times. J is TRBJ2-1 and V is TRBV7-2; 13 bases align to TRBD2. This CDR3 contains 15 residues. CDR1 and CDR2 (germline): SGHTA, FQGNSA. The V segment lost 3 bases and the J segment 10 bases; nucleotides outside the gene matches: 6. The CDR3 DNA reads TGTGCCAGCAGCTTGGGACTAGCGGGGATGGGGGAGCAGTTCTTC. It translates to CASSLGLAGMGEQFF.

The chain recombines TRBV3-1 with TRBJ2-5; 11 bases line up with TRBD2. Trimming removed 3 bases from V and 7 bases from J; junction bases left unmatched: 7. The CDR3 extends over 15 amino acids. Per the germline V gene, CDR1 is LGHDT and CDR2 is YNNKEL (reference sequence). For the CDR3, the DNA is TGTGCCAGCAGCCACATAGCGGGGGGGCCCCTGACCCAGTACTTC. Translating gives CASSHIAGGPLTQYF.

The chain links TRBV29-1 to TRBJ1-2; D not resolved. V lost 8 bases, J lost 6 bases, and 16 bases lay in between. CDR3 length: 12 amino acids. The V gene's germline CDR1 is SQVTM and CDR2 ANQGSEA. The CDR3 DNA is TGCAGCCCGGGAGAGGGAGGACATGGCTACACCTTC. The encoded protein is CSPGEGGHGYTF.

This clonotype has only a few counts. The V gene is TRBV27, the J gene TRBJ2-1; unclear D gene. The V and J ends lost 5 bases and 8 bases respectively, with 16 bases between them. Germline values: CDR1 MNHEY, CDR2 SMNVEV (reference sequence). This CDR3 has 14 residues. CDR3 region: CASSGDLSGDEQFF. The CDR3 DNA follows: TGTGCCAGCAGTGGTGACCTCTCTGGCGATGAGCAGTTCTTC.

The chain links TRBV7-2 to TRBJ2-3; D is uncertain. Germline CDR1 SGHTA, CDR2 FQGNSA. This CDR3 is built from 15 residues. Between the trimmed V and J ends, which lost 3 bases and 4 bases, there was a span of 14 bases. The CDR3 reads CASSFVPPSPDTQYF. The CDR3 bases are TGTGCCAGCAGCTTCGTTCCTCCCTCCCCAGATACGCAGTATTTT. The full variable domain, in which reference TRBV7-2 and TRBJ2-3 provide the parts outside the CDR3, is GAGVSQSPSNKVTEKGKDVELRCDPISGHTALYWYRQSLGQGLEFLIYFQGNSAPDKSGLPSDRFSAERTGGSVSTLTIQRTQQEDSAVYLCASSFVPPSPDTQYFGPGTRLTVL.

This clonotype was observed a few times. This chain joins TRBV29-1 and TRBJ1-4; D gene uncertain. This CDR3 comprises 14 residues. CDR1 is SQVTM, CDR2 ANQGSEA, per germline. Trimming stripped 6 bases from V and 3 bases from J, with 14 bases between. The CDR3 nucleotides are TGCAGCGTGGCGATGGGCGGACCTAATGAAAAACTGTTTTTT. Translation gives CSVAMGGPNEKLFF.

In its sample, this clonotype was seen a few times. This chain connects TRBV28 to TRBJ2-7, with D perhaps being TRBD1 or TRBD2 (5 bases each). V gave up 2 bases and J gave up 3 bases, with 17 bases separating them. Germline CDR1 MDHEN, CDR2 SYDVKM. There are 16 residues in the CDR3. The CDR3 DNA is TGTGCCAGCAGTTTAATTTCGGGGCAGCAGCGCTACGAGCAGTACTTC. Amino acids: CASSLISGQQRYEQYF.

In this sample, this clonotype turned up a few times. This rearrangement joins TRBV6-2 or TRBV6-3 to TRBJ2-7; the D is unclear. The V and J ends lost 8 bases and 3 bases respectively, with 11 bases between them. This CDR3 comprises 12 residues. Germline V CDR1 and CDR2: MNHEY, SVGEGT. CDR3 in DNA: TGTGCCAGCTGCCGGCTGTACTACGAGCAGTACTTC. This sequence encodes CASCRLYYEQYF.

This sequence joins TRBV20-1 and TRBJ2-5, with D possibly matching TRBD2 (6 bases). The CDR3 runs 13 residues. Germline V gives CDR1 DFQATT, CDR2 SNEGSKA (reference sequence). Trimming shortened V by 5 bases and J by 3 bases, and 13 bases separated the two germline ends. The CDR3 region is CSAVTSGEETQYF. CDR3 nucleotides: TGCAGTGCTGTGACTAGTGGAGAAGAGACCCAGTACTTC.